The sequence of this T cell receptor beta chain was determined in a study of blood T cell repertoires in COVID-19. In the study overall: There were acute and convalescent COVID-19 samples, and they came from the United States, Italy and Spain.

This CDR3 contains 15 residues. Trimming left V 2 bases short and J 0 bases short, with 8 bases between. The germline V gene encodes CDR1 SNHLY and CDR2 FYNNEI. In the original processing: Amplification of reference gene primers was used by the study to estimate nucleated cell counts. The data were produced by immunoSEQ multiplex PCR, yet TCRdb's version contains in-frame clones alone and is incomplete. V, J and clone size were drawn from that table, and D and trimming were deduced from the DNA. This sample has 270,000 or so clones, with approximately 86% found just once. The source of this sequence is a woman aged 18-29 years with acute or convalescent COVID-19. The sequenced sample was peripheral blood. This chain links TRBV2 with TRBJ2-1; D is undetermined. CDR3: CASSETRSSYNEQFF. The CDR3 region has the DNA TGTGCCAGCAGTGAAACAAGGAGCTCCTACAATGAGCAGTTCTTC.